What follows are 26 T cell receptor beta chains derived from one specimen sequenced in a study of control samples from healthy donors and cancer patients. The repertoire was sequenced with immunoSEQ multiplex PCR; TCRdb's copy has only in-frame clones and lacks some. With fewer than 200,000 clones in the sample, the ten largest clones hold more than 2%. The sequenced sample consisted of blood. Every receptor here comes from a woman aged 25 to 39 in good health.

The V and J genes are TRBV4-1 and TRBJ2-1; D might be TRBD2 (5 bases). There are 17 residues in the CDR3. Germline values: CDR1 MGHRA, CDR2 YSYEKL. V was pared by 1 base and J by 0 bases, with 13 bases between. Written as DNA, the CDR3 is TGCGCCAGCAGCCAAGGACGAGCGGTGAGCTCCTACAATGAGCAGTTCTTC. Translation gives CASSQGRAVSSYNEQFF.

J is TRBJ1-3 and V is TRBV11-2; D unclear. Trimming cost V 5 bases and J 0 bases, with 14 bases left between them. The CDR3 has 16 amino acids. Looked up from germline, CDR1 is SGHAT and CDR2 is FQNNGV. CDR3 sequence: CASSQGRLYSGNTIYF. The DNA for the CDR3 is TGTGCCAGCAGCCAAGGGAGGCTTTACTCTGGAAACACCATATATTTT.

On this clone itself: Other DNA sequences of this sample code for an identical CDR3. DNA for the CDR3: TGTGCCAGCAGCTTAGGGCGGAACACTGAAGCTTTCTTT. This gives the protein CASSLGRNTEAFF. J is TRBJ1-1 and V is TRBV7-2, with no clear D. CDR3 length: 13 residues. CDR1 and CDR2 from the germline V gene are SGHTA and FQGNSA. Trimming pared 1 base from V and 1 base from J, leaving 4 bases between.

V usage is TRBV6-1 and J usage is TRBJ2-7; D is perhaps TRBD2 (6 bases). The CDR3 has 13 residues. Trimming stripped 3 bases from V and 2 bases from J, with 8 bases between. Germline CDR1 reads MNHNS; CDR2 reads SASEGT. CDR3 in amino acids: CASSDGGTYEQYF. For the CDR3, the DNA is TGTGCCAGCAGTGACGGGGGAACCTACGAGCAGTACTTC.

The rearrangement joins TRBV6-5 to TRBJ1-2, with a weak D call TRBD1 (5 bases). Per germline, CDR1 MNHEY and CDR2 SVGAGI. The length of the CDR3 is 14 residues. Trimming cost V 2 bases and J 5 bases, with 12 bases left between them. For the CDR3, the DNA is TGTGCCAGCAGTTACCTGGGGGGAGGATATGGCTACACCTTC. It is translated as CASSYLGGGYGYTF.

This chain uses TRBV30 with TRBJ1-6; 7 bases match TRBD1. The germline CDR1 and CDR2 sequences are GTSNPN and SVGIG (reference sequence). This CDR3 comprises 14 residues. The trim removed 4 bases at V and 5 bases at J, leaving 5 bases unmatched. CDR3 coding DNA: TGTGCCTGGACAGGGGGGGCTAATAATTCACCCCTCCACTTT. Residues: CAWTGGANNSPLHF.

The chain combines TRBV19 with TRBJ1-1; D ambiguous. The CDR3 covers 15 residues. Trimming left V 7 bases short and J 0 bases short, with 15 bases between. Germline assignment: CDR1 LNHDA and CDR2 SQIVND (reference sequence). CDR3 in amino acids: CASNSAGILNTEAFF. In DNA form, the CDR3 reads TGTGCCAGTAATTCCGCCGGGATTCTGAACACTGAAGCTTTCTTT.

This chain uses TRBV7-2 with TRBJ1-1; D gene ambiguous. The germline V and J ends were trimmed by 0 bases and 3 bases, with 5 bases remaining between them. This CDR3 contains 13 residues. Germline V CDR1 and CDR2: SGHTA, FQGNSA. The CDR3 DNA follows: TGTGCCAGCAGCTTAGCGCGCTACACTGAAGCTTTCTTT. Amino acids: CASSLARYTEAFF. Together with reference TRBV7-2 and TRBJ1-1, the CDR3 gives the full variable domain: GAGVSQSPSNKVTEKGKDVELRCDPISGHTALYWYRQSLGQGLEFLIYFQGNSAPDKSGLPSDRFSAERTGGSVSTLTIQRTQQEDSAVYLCASSLARYTEAFFGQGTRLTVV.

The chain carries TRBV5-6 and TRBJ1-4, with TRBD1 as a possible D gene (6 bases). The germline gives CDR1 SGHDT, CDR2 YYEEEE. V dropped 4 bases and J dropped 3 bases, with 22 bases sitting between them. This CDR3 region has 18 residues. CDR3 loop: CASSPRFRGRGPNEKLFF. CDR3 bases: TGTGCCAGCAGCCCTCGATTTCGGGGCAGGGGACCTAATGAAAAACTGTTTTTT.

V usage is TRBV6-2 or TRBV6-3 and J usage is TRBJ2-3; D is possibly TRBD2 (7 bases). The CDR3 has 15 amino acids. Trimming pared 0 bases from V and 6 bases from J, leaving 13 bases between. Germline loops: CDR1 MNHEY, CDR2 SVGEGT. The CDR3 bases are TGTGCCAGCAGTTACTCGAGAGGGGGGGCCGATACGCAGTATTTT. Protein sequence: CASSYSRGGADTQYF.

The genes are TRBV19 and TRBJ2-7; 8 positions agree with TRBD1. Germline V lookup: CDR1 LNHDA, CDR2 SQIVND (reference sequence). The CDR3 spans 13 residues. The V gene end was trimmed by 4 bases and the J gene end by 3 bases; junction bases not matched to a gene: 2. CDR3 bases: TGTGCCAGTAGTACACAGGGGGTCTACGAGCAGTACTTC. It yields the protein CASSTQGVYEQYF.

This chain links TRBV4-1 with TRBJ2-7; D is perhaps TRBD1 (5 bases). CDR3 length equals 15 residues. Per germline, CDR1 MGHRA and CDR2 YSYEKL. The ends were cut back, 6 bases at V and 2 bases at J, with 17 bases in the middle. CDR3 sequence reads: CASSSLPQVPYEQYF. CDR3 bases: TGCGCCAGCAGTTCTCTGCCACAGGTCCCCTACGAGCAGTACTTC.

V gene TRBV7-9 combines with J gene TRBJ2-7; possibly TRBD2 for D (5 bases). Trimming cost V 8 bases and J 5 bases, with 16 bases left between them. Germline lookup yields CDR1 SEHNR and CDR2 FQNEAQ (reference sequence). The CDR3 has 13 residues. CDR3 region: CASLMAEGNEQYF. For the CDR3, the DNA is TGTGCCAGCTTGATGGCCGAGGGAAACGAGCAGTACTTC.

The CDR3 nucleotides are TGCGCCAGTAAAACTAGCGGGGCCCGTAGCACAGATACGCAGTATTTT. Its translation: CASKTSGARSTDTQYF. This chain joins TRBV5-1 and TRBJ2-3; 10 nucleotides match TRBD2. Trimming at V came to 8 bases and at J to 0 bases, leaving 9 bases not matched to a gene. From germline, CDR1 is SGHRS and CDR2 YFSETQ. CDR3 size: 16 residues.

The genes are TRBV28 and TRBJ2-7; perhaps D is TRBD1 or TRBD2 (6 bases each). The CDR3 extends over 15 amino acids. The germline gives CDR1 MDHEN, CDR2 SYDVKM. Trimming left V 4 bases short and J 0 bases short, with 13 bases between. The CDR3 reads CASSSGGGDSYEQYF. CDR3 DNA: TGTGCCAGCAGTTCTGGGGGCGGGGACTCCTACGAGCAGTACTTC. Full variable domain (missing parts from reference TRBV28 and TRBJ2-7): DVKVTQSSRYLVKRTGEKVFLECVQDMDHENMFWYRQDPGLGLRLIYFSYDVKMKEKGDIPEGYSVSREKKERFSLILESASTNQTSMYLCASSSGGGDSYEQYFGPGTRLTVT.

CDR3 in amino acids: CASSQLGNTQYF. For the CDR3, the DNA is TGCGCCAGCAGCCAGTTAGGAAATACGCAGTATTTT. V usage is TRBV4-1 and J usage is TRBJ2-3, with D unclear. The germline V and J ends were trimmed by 3 bases and 7 bases, with 8 bases remaining between them. The CDR3 runs 12 residues. Germline V lookup: CDR1 MGHRA, CDR2 YSYEKL.

This chain connects TRBV9 to TRBJ1-5; no firm D call. The CDR3 totals 13 residues. CDR1 is SGDLS and CDR2 is YYNGEE in the germline V gene. V was trimmed by 2 bases and J by 6 bases, leaving 9 bases between them. The CDR3 sequence: CASSVGLSQPQHF. For the CDR3, the DNA is TGTGCCAGCAGCGTGGGTCTGTCTCAGCCCCAGCATTTT.

This chain uses TRBV6-6 with TRBJ1-5, with 9 positions matching TRBD1. The CDR3 consists of 15 residues. Per the germline V gene, CDR1 is MNHNY and CDR2 is SVGAGI (reference sequence). V trimming: 4 bases; J trimming: 7 bases; junction bases outside the gene matches: 8. CDR3 DNA: TGTGCCAGCAGTTTAAGGGGACAGGGCATCCAGCCCCAGCATTTT. Translation: CASSLRGQGIQPQHF.

This chain joins TRBV19 and TRBJ2-3; TRBD1 is a possible D gene (6 bases). The CDR3 length is 13 residues. Trimming pared 5 bases from V and 2 bases from J, leaving 8 bases between. Germline V gene lookup returns CDR1 LNHDA and CDR2 SQIVND (reference sequence). The CDR3 DNA is TGTGCCAGTAGTGGGGACAACACAGATACGCAGTATTTT. It specifies CASSGDNTDTQYF.

The chain combines TRBV15 with TRBJ1-5; possibly TRBD1 for D (6 bases). Per the germline V gene, CDR1 is LNHNV and CDR2 is YYDKDF (reference sequence). The CDR3 covers 16 residues. V was trimmed by 3 bases and J by 2 bases, leaving 14 bases between them. The CDR3 is CATSSLHRAGNQPQHF. The CDR3 DNA is TGTGCCACCAGCAGCCTTCACAGGGCGGGCAATCAGCCCCAGCATTTT.

The chain has TRBV6-1 and TRBJ1-2; D call uncertain. The V end lost 1 base, the J end lost 4 bases, and 10 bases lay between the germline ends. Per germline, CDR1 MNHNS and CDR2 SASEGT. This CDR3 region has 14 residues. As DNA, the CDR3 is TGTGCCAGCAGTGAAGGAGCCGCCGCCTATGGCTACACCTTC. It codes for CASSEGAAAYGYTF.

The V call is TRBV19, the J call TRBJ2-7; TRBD1 agrees at 11 bases. The CDR3 extends over 16 amino acids. Germline V gene sequence: CDR1 LNHDA, CDR2 SQIVND (reference sequence). The trim removed 11 bases at V and 1 base at J, leaving 13 bases unmatched. CDR3 bases: TGTGCCTGCGCTTCCATGGGGACAGGGGGTTCCTACGAGCAGTACTTC. It yields the protein CACASMGTGGSYEQYF.

The rearrangement links TRBV18 to TRBJ1-1, with 11 bases aligning to TRBD1. The CDR3 spans 16 residues. The ends lost 4 bases at V and 0 bases at J; junction bases unmatched: 4. Germline CDR1 and CDR2: KGHSH and LQKENI. The CDR3 here is CASSLGTGGLNTEAFF. In DNA, the CDR3 is TGTGCCAGCTCACTAGGGACAGGGGGACTGAACACTGAAGCTTTCTTT.

The V gene is TRBV6-1, the J gene TRBJ1-1; 8 positions match TRBD1. This CDR3 is built from 13 residues. J lost 5 bases, V lost 3 bases, and 2 bases had no gene match. From germline, CDR1 is MNHNS and CDR2 SASEGT. CDR3 amino acids: CASSDRGLTEAFF. For the CDR3, the DNA is TGTGCCAGCAGTGACAGGGGGCTGACTGAAGCTTTCTTT.

V usage is TRBV19 and J usage is TRBJ1-1; D is ambiguous. V lost 3 bases and J 7 bases, leaving 21 bases between the germline ends. The germline CDR1 and CDR2 sequences are LNHDA and SQIVND (reference sequence). CDR3 length equals 16 residues. The CDR3 DNA reads as TGTGCCAGTAGTATGGGTTTGAGACTGTCGGAAGGTGAAGCTTTCTTT. It encodes CASSMGLRLSEGEAFF.

Points on this clone: The sample carries other DNA sequences with the same CDR3. This chain joins TRBV5-1 and TRBJ2-7; TRBD1 matches at 11 bases. V lost 4 bases and J lost 2; bases outside the gene matches: 2. The CDR3 is 14 amino acids. Germline V gene data show CDR1 as SGHRS and CDR2 as YFSETQ. The DNA of the CDR3 is TGCGCCAGCAGCCTGGGACAGGGGGCCTACGAGCAGTACTTC. Translation gives CASSLGQGAYEQYF. The full variable domain, with the rest looked up from reference TRBV5-1 and TRBJ2-7, is KAGVTQTPRYLIKTRGQQVTLSCSPISGHRSVSWYQQTPGQGLQFLFEYFSETQRNKGNFPGRFSGRQFSNSRSEMNVSTLELGDSALYLCASSLGQGAYEQYFGPGTRLTVT.